Shown below are 12 T cell receptor beta chains from a single sample sequenced in a study of blood T cell repertoires in COVID-19. Using immunoSEQ multiplex PCR, the repertoire was profiled, and TCRdb retains in-frame clones only, with some absent. The table shows more than 200,000 clones, with more than 60% occurring only once. Source material: peripheral blood. These receptors were taken from a woman aged 40 to 50 with active or convalescent COVID-19.

The chain is built from TRBV6-5 and TRBJ2-2; D gene uncertain. CDR3 length equals 13 residues. CDR1 is MNHEY, CDR2 SVGAGI, per germline. V lost 5 bases and J 3 bases, leaving 7 bases between the germline ends. The CDR3 sequence: CASSPRDTGELFF. CDR3 DNA: TGTGCCAGCAGTCCCCGGGACACCGGGGAGCTGTTTTTT.

The J gene is TRBJ1-1, the V gene TRBV2, with a tentative D call TRBD1 (5 bases). V was trimmed by 7 bases and J by 5 bases, leaving 11 bases between them. This CDR3 spans 12 amino acids. From germline, CDR1 is SNHLY and CDR2 FYNNEI. CDR3 sequence (DNA): TGTGCCAGCAAGGGGCCTTGGACTGAAGCTTTCTTT. This translates into CASKGPWTEAFF.

The gene calls are TRBV19 and TRBJ2-2; 8 positions agree with TRBD2. The germline CDR1 and CDR2 sequences are LNHDA and SQIVND (reference sequence). V was pared by 7 bases and J by 3 bases, with 7 bases of the junction left unmatched. CDR3 length: 15 amino acids. The DNA of the CDR3 is TGTGCCAGTATTCCCGGGGGGGCCGACACCGGGGAGCTGTTTTTT. It translates to CASIPGGADTGELFF.

The rearrangement links TRBV27 to TRBJ1-2; 11 bases match TRBD1. The V and J ends lost 4 bases and 0 bases, in that order; junction bases with no gene match: 4. The CDR3 consists of 16 residues. Germline CDR1 is MNHEY and CDR2 is SMNVEV (reference sequence). CDR3 region: CASSSGQGAANYGYTF. CDR3 in DNA: TGTGCCAGCAGTTCAGGACAGGGGGCGGCTAACTATGGCTACACCTTC.

V and J are TRBV11-2 and TRBJ1-2; 7 nucleotides align to TRBD1. Germline V gene sequence: CDR1 SGHAT, CDR2 FQNNGV. V was pared by 4 bases and J by 5 bases, with 4 bases of the junction left unmatched. The CDR3 runs to 13 residues. This CDR3 reads CASSSTGEYGYTF. The CDR3 DNA is TGTGCCAGCAGCTCCACAGGGGAATATGGCTACACCTTC.

J is TRBJ2-3 and V is TRBV7-2; D perhaps matches TRBD1 (6 bases). Germline-derived CDR1 and CDR2 are SGHTA and FQGNSA. Trimming removed 5 bases at V and 1 base at J, with 13 bases between. This CDR3 region has 15 residues. The CDR3 region has the DNA TGTGCCAGCAGCATAAACAGGGCCGGCACAGATACGCAGTATTTT. It encodes CASSINRAGTDTQYF.

The chain has TRBV9 and TRBJ1-2; TRBD1 matches at 7 bases. The germline CDR1 and CDR2 sequences are SGDLS and YYNGEE. CDR3 length: 15 residues. Trimming took 3 bases from V and 0 from J; bases not matched to a gene: 5. CDR3 sequence reads: CASSGGGTANYGYTF. The CDR3 DNA reads TGTGCCAGCAGCGGGGGCGGGACAGCTAACTATGGCTACACCTTC.

The chain is built from TRBV5-1 and TRBJ1-1; 8 positions agree with TRBD1. The CDR3 loop spans 15 amino acids. With 0 bases clipped from V and 5 bases from J, the junction kept 6 bases outside the gene matches. Germline V gives CDR1 SGHRS, CDR2 YFSETQ. CDR3 nucleotides: TGCGCCAGCAGCTTGGCGGCAGGGGGCAATACTGAAGCTTTCTTT. Protein product: CASSLAAGGNTEAFF. The entire variable domain, with the rest obtained from reference TRBV5-1 and TRBJ1-1, is as follows: KAGVTQTPRYLIKTRGQQVTLSCSPISGHRSVSWYQQTPGQGLQFLFEYFSETQRNKGNFPGRFSGRQFSNSRSEMNVSTLELGDSALYLCASSLAAGGNTEAFFGQGTRLTVV.

In its sample, this clone was seen a few times. The chain is built from TRBV15 and TRBJ2-7, with 8 bases identical to TRBD2. This CDR3 is built from 18 residues. J was trimmed by 3 bases and V by 3 bases; bases with no gene match: 16. The germline V gene encodes CDR1 LNHNV and CDR2 YYDKDF (reference sequence). The CDR3 sequence is CATSSDAPGGAPNYEQYF. CDR3 DNA sequence: TGTGCCACCAGCAGCGACGCCCCGGGGGGGGCCCCGAACTACGAGCAGTACTTC.

V is TRBV11-2 and J is TRBJ1-3; the D is unclear. Trimming removed 4 bases at V and 8 bases at J, with 12 bases between. The CDR3 is 13 residues long. Germline V gene sequence: CDR1 SGHAT, CDR2 FQNNGV. Here the CDR3 reads CASSSNPGDTIYF. The CDR3 DNA reads as TGTGCCAGCAGCTCCAATCCGGGTGACACCATATATTTT. Together with reference TRBV11-2 and TRBJ1-3, the CDR3 gives the full variable domain: EAGVAQSPRYKIIEKRQSVAFWCNPISGHATLYWYQQILGQGPKLLIQFQNNGVVDDSQLPKDRFSAERLKGVDSTLKIQPAKLEDSAVYLCASSSNPGDTIYFGEGSWLTVV.

The rearrangement uses TRBV7-2 and TRBJ1-5; D might be TRBD1 (6 bases). This CDR3 spans 14 amino acids. Germline V gene sequence: CDR1 SGHTA, CDR2 FQGNSA. V lost 1 base and J lost 3, with 7 bases in between. CDR3 protein: CASSLGTDNQPQHF. Written as DNA, the CDR3 is TGTGCCAGCAGCTTAGGGACAGACAATCAGCCCCAGCATTTT.

V is TRBV11-2 and J is TRBJ2-5; perhaps TRBD1 as D (5 bases). Germline-derived CDR1 and CDR2 are SGHAT and FQNNGV. This CDR3 has 14 residues. Deletions cut 5 bases from V and 2 bases from J, with 12 bases between. CDR3 sequence reads: CASSPRQNQETQYF. The CDR3 DNA follows: TGTGCCAGCAGCCCCCGACAGAATCAAGAGACCCAGTACTTC.